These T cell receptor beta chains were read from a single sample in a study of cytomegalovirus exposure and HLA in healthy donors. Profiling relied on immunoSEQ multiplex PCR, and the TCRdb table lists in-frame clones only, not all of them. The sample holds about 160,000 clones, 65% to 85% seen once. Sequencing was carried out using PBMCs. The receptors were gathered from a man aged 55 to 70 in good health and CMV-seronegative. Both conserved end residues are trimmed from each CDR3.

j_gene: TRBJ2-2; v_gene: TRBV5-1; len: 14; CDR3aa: ASSVRVAANTGELF
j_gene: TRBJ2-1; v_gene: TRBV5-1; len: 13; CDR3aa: ASSLAGGRGVEQF
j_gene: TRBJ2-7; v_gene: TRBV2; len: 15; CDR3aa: ASSENIPGQVNYEQY
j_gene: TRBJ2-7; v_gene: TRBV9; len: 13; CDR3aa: ASSVADRGPYEQY
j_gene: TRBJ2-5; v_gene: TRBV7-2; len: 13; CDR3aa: ASSLEGSGGPWGY
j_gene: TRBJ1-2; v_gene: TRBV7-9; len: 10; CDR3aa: SSARREAGYT
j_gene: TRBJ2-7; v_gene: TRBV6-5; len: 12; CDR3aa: ASKRGLSSYEQY
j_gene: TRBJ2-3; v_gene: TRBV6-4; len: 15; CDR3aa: ASSDSRGYAGADTQY
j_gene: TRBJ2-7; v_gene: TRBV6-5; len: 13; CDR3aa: ASSKLAGTDYEQY
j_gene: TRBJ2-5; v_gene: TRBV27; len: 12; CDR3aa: ASSFQRGGETQY
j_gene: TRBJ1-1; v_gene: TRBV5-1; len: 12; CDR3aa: ASRPHAGSTEAF
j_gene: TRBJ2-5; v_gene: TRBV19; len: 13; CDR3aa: ASSPTSGGQETQY
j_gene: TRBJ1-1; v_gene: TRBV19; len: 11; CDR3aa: ASSATVNTEAF
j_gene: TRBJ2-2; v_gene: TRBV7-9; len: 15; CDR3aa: SSSPRPGQGQPGELF
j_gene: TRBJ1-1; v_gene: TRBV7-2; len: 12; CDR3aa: ASRPDSRNTEAF
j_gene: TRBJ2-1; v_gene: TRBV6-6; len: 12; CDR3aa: ASSYGAPYNEQF